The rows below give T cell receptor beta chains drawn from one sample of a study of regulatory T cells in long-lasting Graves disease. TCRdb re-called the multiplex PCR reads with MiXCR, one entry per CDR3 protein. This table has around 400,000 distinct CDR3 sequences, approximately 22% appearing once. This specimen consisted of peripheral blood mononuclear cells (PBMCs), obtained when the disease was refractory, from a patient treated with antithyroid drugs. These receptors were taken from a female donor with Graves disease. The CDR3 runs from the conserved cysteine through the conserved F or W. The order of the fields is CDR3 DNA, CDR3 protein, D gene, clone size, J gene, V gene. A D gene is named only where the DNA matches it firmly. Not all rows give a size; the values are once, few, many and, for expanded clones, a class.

CDR3 DNA: TGTGCCACCAGCAGAGATCTTGGGGCAGGGGGCACCCACACCTTC; CDR3 protein: CATSRDLGAGGTHTF; D gene: TRBD1; clone size: -; J gene: TRBJ1-2; V gene: TRBV15
CDR3 DNA: TGCAGTGTGATGACAGACGCGAACACCGGGGAGCTGTTTTTT; CDR3 protein: CSVMTDANTGELFF; D gene: -; clone size: -; J gene: TRBJ2-2; V gene: TRBV20-1
CDR3 DNA: TGTGCCAGCAGCCGTCCCCCCCTAGCGGGAGATGGAGAGACCCAGTACTTC; CDR3 protein: CASSRPPLAGDGETQYF; D gene: TRBD2; clone size: few; J gene: TRBJ2-5; V gene: TRBV7-8
CDR3 DNA: TGTGCCAGCAGCCCGGGACAGGGCTACACTGGAAACACCATATATTTT; CDR3 protein: CASSPGQGYTGNTIYF; D gene: TRBD1; clone size: -; J gene: TRBJ1-3; V gene: TRBV7-2
CDR3 DNA: TGTGCCAGCAGCGCACAGGGAGGCGGTGGCTACACCTTC; CDR3 protein: CASSAQGGGGYTF; D gene: -; clone size: many; J gene: TRBJ1-2; V gene: TRBV11-1
CDR3 DNA: TGTGCCAGCAGTGAACCCTTTGGAGGGTCGAATCAGCCCCAGCATTTT; CDR3 protein: CASSEPFGGSNQPQHF; D gene: -; clone size: -; J gene: TRBJ1-5; V gene: TRBV6-1
CDR3 DNA: TGTGCCAGCAGAGCTTCCCGGGACAGCTACGAGCAGTACTTC; CDR3 protein: CASRASRDSYEQYF; D gene: TRBD1; clone size: many; J gene: TRBJ2-7; V gene: TRBV28
CDR3 DNA: TGCAGTCCGCCGGGAGAGGCTAACACTGAAGCTTTCTTT; CDR3 protein: CSPPGEANTEAFF; D gene: -; clone size: few; J gene: TRBJ1-1; V gene: TRBV20-1
CDR3 DNA: TGTGCCAGCAGTGACGGGTTTGGCTACACCTTC; CDR3 protein: CASSDGFGYTF; D gene: -; clone size: many; J gene: TRBJ1-2; V gene: TRBV2
CDR3 DNA: TGTGCCAGCAGTGAAGATTGGAGGGGGAGCTACACCTTC; CDR3 protein: CASSEDWRGSYTF; D gene: -; clone size: many; J gene: TRBJ1-2; V gene: TRBV6-1
CDR3 DNA: TGTGCCAGCACCTTAGAACAGGGGGCGGTTGGCTACTCCTTC; CDR3 protein: CASTLEQGAVGYSF; D gene: TRBD1; clone size: many; J gene: TRBJ1-2; V gene: TRBV28
CDR3 DNA: TGCGCCAGCAGTGAACAACTAGCGGCCCAAGAGACCCAGTACTTC; CDR3 protein: CASSEQLAAQETQYF; D gene: TRBD2; clone size: few; J gene: TRBJ2-5; V gene: TRBV10-1
CDR3 DNA: TGTGCCAGCAGTTCCGACCGGACTCCCTATGGCTACACCTTC; CDR3 protein: CASSSDRTPYGYTF; D gene: -; clone size: many; J gene: TRBJ1-2; V gene: TRBV13
CDR3 DNA: TGTGCCACCCGGGACAAGCCTAACACCGGGGAGCTGTTTTTT; CDR3 protein: CATRDKPNTGELFF; D gene: -; clone size: -; J gene: TRBJ2-2; V gene: TRBV15
CDR3 DNA: TGCAGCGTTGAAAGGGACAACCTGAACACCGGGGAGCTGTTTTTT; CDR3 protein: CSVERDNLNTGELFF; D gene: -; clone size: many; J gene: TRBJ2-2; V gene: TRBV29-1
CDR3 DNA: TGTGCCAGCTCACTGGGACGGAGAGAACGGGAGACCCAGTACTTC; CDR3 protein: CASSLGRRERETQYF; D gene: -; clone size: many; J gene: TRBJ2-5; V gene: TRBV18
CDR3 DNA: TGTGCCAGCTCACCACGGAACAATGAGCAGTTCTTC; CDR3 protein: CASSPRNNEQFF; D gene: -; clone size: few; J gene: TRBJ2-1; V gene: TRBV18
CDR3 DNA: TGTGCCAGCAGTTTTGCGGGAAGGGAGCTGGGGTACTTC; CDR3 protein: CASSFAGRELGYF; D gene: -; clone size: few; J gene: TRBJ2-7; V gene: TRBV6-2/TRBV6-3
CDR3 DNA: TGTGCCAGCAGGCCACACCACACCTACGAGCAGTACTTC; CDR3 protein: CASRPHHTYEQYF; D gene: -; clone size: many; J gene: TRBJ2-7; V gene: TRBV2
CDR3 DNA: TGTGCCAGCAGCTTACTAGCGGGAGGGTGGGAGACCCAGTACTTC; CDR3 protein: CASSLLAGGWETQYF; D gene: TRBD2; clone size: -; J gene: TRBJ2-5; V gene: TRBV11-2
CDR3 DNA: TGCGCCAGCAGCTTGGGGGGCATGAACACTGGAGCTTTCTTT; CDR3 protein: CASSLGGMNTGAFF; D gene: -; clone size: -; J gene: TRBJ1-1; V gene: TRBV5-1
CDR3 DNA: TGTGCCAGCAGTTTCTCCCCTTCGGGAGGGTTGAATGAAAAACTGTTTTTT; CDR3 protein: CASSFSPSGGLNEKLFF; D gene: -; clone size: many; J gene: TRBJ1-4; V gene: TRBV6-5
CDR3 DNA: TGTGCCAGCACAGGTTCAACGCCCTATAATTCACCCCTCCACTTT; CDR3 protein: CASTGSTPYNSPLHF; D gene: -; clone size: few; J gene: TRBJ1-6; V gene: TRBV6-2/TRBV6-3
CDR3 DNA: TGTGCCTGGAGTCTGGACAGTTCAACTAATGAAAAACTGTTTTTT; CDR3 protein: CAWSLDSSTNEKLFF; D gene: -; clone size: -; J gene: TRBJ1-4; V gene: TRBV30
CDR3 DNA: TGCAGTACAGGGGGGGCATCGGGGGTTGGGGAGACCCAGTACTTC; CDR3 protein: CSTGGASGVGETQYF; D gene: -; clone size: few; J gene: TRBJ2-5; V gene: TRBV20-1
CDR3 DNA: TGCAGTGCTAGAGATGCCGGGGACAGGGGCGATGCTTTCTTT; CDR3 protein: CSARDAGDRGDAFF; D gene: TRBD1; clone size: few; J gene: TRBJ1-1; V gene: TRBV20-1
CDR3 DNA: TGTGCCAGCAGTTTAGGGGGGACAGGGATCCCCGGGGAGCTGTTTTTT; CDR3 protein: CASSLGGTGIPGELFF; D gene: TRBD1; clone size: many; J gene: TRBJ2-2; V gene: TRBV28
CDR3 DNA: TGTGCCAGCAGCTCACAGACCGGGACTAGCGGGAGGATGTTCAACATTCAGTACTTC; CDR3 protein: CASSSQTGTSGRMFNIQYF; D gene: TRBD2; clone size: many; J gene: TRBJ2-4; V gene: TRBV7-8
CDR3 DNA: TGTGCCAGCAGTGAAGGACAGAACACCGGGGAGCTGTTTTTT; CDR3 protein: CASSEGQNTGELFF; D gene: -; clone size: many; J gene: TRBJ2-2; V gene: TRBV6-1
CDR3 DNA: TGTGCCAGTAGTCCTTACCCTACAGGGACTTATAGCAATCAGCCCCAGCATTTT; CDR3 protein: CASSPYPTGTYSNQPQHF; D gene: -; clone size: -; J gene: TRBJ1-5; V gene: TRBV19
CDR3 DNA: TGTGCCAGCAGCCAGATAGGGACTAGCGTTGAGAAGACCCAGTACTTC; CDR3 protein: CASSQIGTSVEKTQYF; D gene: TRBD2; clone size: few; J gene: TRBJ2-5; V gene: TRBV4-2
CDR3 DNA: TGTGCCAGCAGCTCAGGACCCCCCACACGGACGGGATCACCCCTCCACTTT; CDR3 protein: CASSSGPPTRTGSPLHF; D gene: -; clone size: many; J gene: TRBJ1-6; V gene: TRBV11-2
CDR3 DNA: TGCGCCAGCAGCCAAGATGGGCATCAGAATGAAAAACTGTTTTTT; CDR3 protein: CASSQDGHQNEKLFF; D gene: -; clone size: -; J gene: TRBJ1-4; V gene: TRBV4-1
CDR3 DNA: TGTGCCAGCAGCGGGACTAGCGGTTACTACGAGCAGTACTTC; CDR3 protein: CASSGTSGYYEQYF; D gene: TRBD2; clone size: many; J gene: TRBJ2-7; V gene: TRBV28
CDR3 DNA: TGTGCAAGCAGACAGAGCGGGAACACCGGGGAGCTGTTTTTT; CDR3 protein: CASRQSGNTGELFF; D gene: -; clone size: -; J gene: TRBJ2-2; V gene: TRBV4-2
CDR3 DNA: TGTGCCAGCGGCCAAGGCGTGTTTTCGGGGGCTGGAAACACCATATATTTT; CDR3 protein: CASGQGVFSGAGNTIYF; D gene: -; clone size: -; J gene: TRBJ1-3; V gene: TRBV3-1
CDR3 DNA: TGTGCCAGTTCACAGTTCCACTCCTACGAGCAGTACTTC; CDR3 protein: CASSQFHSYEQYF; D gene: -; clone size: -; J gene: TRBJ2-7; V gene: TRBV19
CDR3 DNA: TGCAGTGCTAGAGATGACAGGGGGATAACCTCTGGAAACACCATATATTTT; CDR3 protein: CSARDDRGITSGNTIYF; D gene: TRBD1; clone size: many; J gene: TRBJ1-3; V gene: TRBV20-1
CDR3 DNA: TGTGCCAGCCTCCTGGGCGGTCCGTACACCGGGGAGCTGTTTTTT; CDR3 protein: CASLLGGPYTGELFF; D gene: -; clone size: many; J gene: TRBJ2-2; V gene: TRBV2
CDR3 DNA: TGTGCCATCAGTGAGTATCAACAGGGAGGGGAGCAGTACTTC; CDR3 protein: CAISEYQQGGEQYF; D gene: -; clone size: many; J gene: TRBJ2-7; V gene: TRBV10-3
CDR3 DNA: TGCAGCGCCCTCCAGGGACGGGTGATGGATCAGGGGCCCCAGTACTTC; CDR3 protein: CSALQGRVMDQGPQYF; D gene: -; clone size: many; J gene: TRBJ2-5; V gene: TRBV29-1
CDR3 DNA: TGTGCCAGCAGTCCTATTTTGGGGACTAGCGGGGGCTCGTACGAGCAGTACTTC; CDR3 protein: CASSPILGTSGGSYEQYF; D gene: TRBD2; clone size: -; J gene: TRBJ2-7; V gene: TRBV28
CDR3 DNA: TGTGCCAGCAGCTTGGGCGTCGGACAGCCTCCTTACAATGAGCAGTTCTTC; CDR3 protein: CASSLGVGQPPYNEQFF; D gene: -; clone size: few; J gene: TRBJ2-1; V gene: TRBV5-6
CDR3 DNA: TGTGCCTGGAGTGAGGCTAGCCGCTCCTACGAGCAGTACTTC; CDR3 protein: CAWSEASRSYEQYF; D gene: -; clone size: many; J gene: TRBJ2-7; V gene: TRBV30
CDR3 DNA: TGTGCCAGCAGCTTAGTCGGGGGACAGAGATTTGCTAACTATGGCTACACCTTC; CDR3 protein: CASSLVGGQRFANYGYTF; D gene: TRBD1; clone size: -; J gene: TRBJ1-2; V gene: TRBV7-8
CDR3 DNA: TGCAGTGCCCCGGACAGGGAAGGCAATCAGCCCCAGCATTTT; CDR3 protein: CSAPDREGNQPQHF; D gene: TRBD1; clone size: few; J gene: TRBJ1-5; V gene: TRBV20-1